These 16 T cell receptor beta chains came from one sample sequenced in a study of blood T cell repertoires in COVID-19 (dated by TCRdb to 2018 to 2020). The library was prepared using the immunoSEQ multiplex PCR assay. The clones in this table, taken by TCRdb from immuneACCESS, are in-frame only. Not every clone is retained; where verified, under half of the shortfall comes from an unresolved V gene, and the cause of the rest is unknown. The sample table records about 210,000 clones; almost 85% of these occur just once. About 5.1% of the sample is taken by the ten largest. The sample comprised peripheral blood. Source of these receptors: a man aged 45-60 years with COVID-19, enrolled during active disease.

This sequence joins TRBV11-2 and TRBJ2-1, with 7 bases fitting TRBD2. Germline assignment: CDR1 SGHAT and CDR2 FQNNGV. Trimming cost V 6 bases and J 7 bases; bases outside gene matches: 9. There are 14 residues in the CDR3. CDR3 in DNA: TGTGCCAGCAGTTTTAGCTTGGGGGGGAATGAGCAGTTCTTC. Its translation: CASSFSLGGNEQFF.

This rearrangement joins TRBV24-1 to TRBJ2-3; 11 bases map to TRBD2. Per germline, CDR1 KGHDR and CDR2 SFDVKD. There are 16 residues in the CDR3. V shed 3 bases and J 2 bases; nucleotides not matched to a gene: 3. The CDR3 DNA is TGTGCCACCAGTGATGGGGGACTAGCGGACACAGATACGCAGTATTTT. The encoded protein is CATSDGGLADTDTQYF.

This chain uses TRBV7-3 with TRBJ2-3, with D perhaps matching TRBD2 (5 bases). CDR1 and CDR2 (germline): SGHTA, FQGTGA. The CDR3 is made up of 14 amino acids. V was shortened by 0 bases and J by 4 bases, with 8 bases between the two germline ends. In DNA form, the CDR3 reads TGTGCCAGCAGCTTAACGGAGGTATCAGATACGCAGTATTTT. Its translation: CASSLTEVSDTQYF.

The V call is TRBV27, the J call TRBJ2-7; D perhaps matches TRBD2 (6 bases). V shed 6 bases and J shed 0 bases, with 9 bases lying between them. This CDR3 contains 13 residues. The germline V gene encodes CDR1 MNHEY and CDR2 SMNVEV (reference sequence). CDR3 in DNA: TGTGCCAGCAGCCTGACTAGCTCCTACGAGCAGTACTTC. Protein sequence: CASSLTSSYEQYF.

This clone was seen once. For the CDR3, the DNA is TGCGCCAGCAGCCAAGATGGTTCGAGGGTGCGGCATGGCTACACCTTC. Residues: CASSQDGSRVRHGYTF. This chain joins TRBV4-1 and TRBJ1-2; D is uncertain. Trimming shortened V by 0 bases and J by 6 bases, and 17 bases separated the two germline ends. This CDR3 is 16 amino acids long. CDR1 is MGHRA and CDR2 is YSYEKL in the germline V gene.

V gene TRBV20-1 combines with J gene TRBJ2-7; D uncertain. The CDR3 loop spans 10 amino acids. The germline V gene encodes CDR1 DFQATT and CDR2 SNEGSKA (reference sequence). V was clipped by 2 bases and J by 7 bases, with 6 bases between them. DNA for the CDR3: TGCAGTGCTAGAAAAGAGGAGCAGTACTTC. This sequence encodes CSARKEEQYF.

The V call is TRBV12-3 or TRBV12-4, the J call TRBJ1-1; D is ambiguous. CDR3 length equals 13 residues. V was pared by 3 bases and J by 8 bases, with 13 bases between. In DNA form, the CDR3 reads TGTGCCAGCAGTTTGACCGGACTAATGGAAGCTTTCTTT. It codes for CASSLTGLMEAFF.

The J gene is TRBJ2-5, the V gene TRBV9, with D possibly being TRBD1 (5 bases). CDR1 and CDR2 (germline): SGDLS, YYNGEE. The CDR3 contains 14 residues. V shed 4 bases and J shed 5 bases, with 15 bases lying between them. In DNA, the CDR3 is TGTGCCAGCAGCTACGGACCAGGGTGGGAGACCCAGTACTTC. It is translated as CASSYGPGWETQYF.

Details on this clone: The same CDR3 can be traced to other DNA sequences in this sample. The chain joins TRBV4-1 to TRBJ1-5, with D perhaps TRBD1 (5 bases). CDR1 MGHRA and CDR2 YSYEKL come from the germline V gene. The CDR3 loop spans 15 amino acids. V lost 0 bases and J lost 4, with 10 bases in between. The CDR3 region is CASSQDRGRNQPQHF. In DNA, the CDR3 is TGCGCCAGCAGCCAAGACCGGGGGAGAAATCAGCCCCAGCATTTT.

The rearrangement links TRBV9 to TRBJ1-3; D is possibly TRBD1 (6 bases). Germline V lookup: CDR1 SGDLS, CDR2 YYNGEE. This CDR3 is built from 16 residues. V was clipped by 3 bases and J by 0 bases, with 13 bases between them. CDR3 DNA: TGTGCCAGCAGCGACCGACAGGTCTACTCTGGAAACACCATATATTTT. Translated: CASSDRQVYSGNTIYF. Full variable domain (outside the CDR3, taken from reference TRBV9 and TRBJ1-3): DSGVTQTPKHLITATGQRVTLRCSPRSGDLSVYWYQQSLDQGLQFLIQYYNGEERAKGNILERFSAQQFPDLHSELNLSSLELGDSALYFCASSDRQVYSGNTIYFGEGSWLTVV.

This rearrangement joins TRBV21-1 to TRBJ2-1; the table's D gene call, TRBD2, was not cross checked with the DNA. TRBV21-1 corresponds to a pseudogene. The CDR3 runs 17 residues. Here the CDR3 DNA reads TGTGCCAGCAGCAAAGAAGATGGTTCCTACCCCTACAATGAGCAGTTCTTC. This gives the protein CASSKEDGSYPYNEQFF.

The V and J genes are TRBV28 and TRBJ1-2, with 11 bases aligning to TRBD1. Germline CDR1 reads MDHEN; CDR2 reads SYDVKM. The junction had 6 bases not matched to a gene; V was cut back by 4 bases and J by 8 bases. The CDR3 consists of 14 residues. CDR3 DNA sequence: TGTGCCAGCAGTTCGGACAGGGGGCTTGGCGGCTACACCTTC. Its translation is CASSSDRGLGGYTF.

The CDR3 reads CASRPTPSTEAFF. Written as DNA, the CDR3 is TGTGCCAGCAGACCGACACCCAGCACTGAAGCTTTCTTT. The chain carries TRBV6-5 and TRBJ1-1; D is unclear. The CDR3 is 13 residues long. V was trimmed by 6 bases and J by 4 bases, leaving 12 bases between them. CDR1 MNHEY and CDR2 SVGAGI come from the germline V gene.

This clone was counted between two and nine times. Here the CDR3 reads CASSQDLTVSGNTIYF. Written as DNA, the CDR3 is TGTGCCAGCAGCCAAGATTTAACAGTCTCTGGAAACACCATATATTTT. The chain uses TRBV4-2 and TRBJ1-3; D is unresolved. This CDR3 contains 16 residues. In germline, CDR1 is LGHNA, CDR2 YNFKEQ. V was shortened by 0 bases and J by 0 bases, with 9 bases between the two germline ends.

V usage is TRBV9 and J usage is TRBJ1-2; D uncertain. The V end was cut by 0 bases, the J end by 3 bases, with 12 bases between. CDR3 length equals 15 residues. Germline loops: CDR1 SGDLS, CDR2 YYNGEE. In DNA, the CDR3 is TGTGCCAGCAGCGTAGGCGCGGGGAGCTACTATGGCTACACCTTC. Protein: CASSVGAGSYYGYTF.

The chain has TRBV7-8 and TRBJ2-2; possibly TRBD2 for D (6 bases). V lost 5 bases, J lost 6 bases, and 16 bases lay in between. CDR3 size: 15 residues. Germline CDR1 is SGHVS and CDR2 is FQNEAQ. CDR3 nucleotides: TGTGCCAGCAGCATGACCGGGACTCGGGCCGGGGAGCTGTTTTTT. Translation: CASSMTGTRAGELFF.